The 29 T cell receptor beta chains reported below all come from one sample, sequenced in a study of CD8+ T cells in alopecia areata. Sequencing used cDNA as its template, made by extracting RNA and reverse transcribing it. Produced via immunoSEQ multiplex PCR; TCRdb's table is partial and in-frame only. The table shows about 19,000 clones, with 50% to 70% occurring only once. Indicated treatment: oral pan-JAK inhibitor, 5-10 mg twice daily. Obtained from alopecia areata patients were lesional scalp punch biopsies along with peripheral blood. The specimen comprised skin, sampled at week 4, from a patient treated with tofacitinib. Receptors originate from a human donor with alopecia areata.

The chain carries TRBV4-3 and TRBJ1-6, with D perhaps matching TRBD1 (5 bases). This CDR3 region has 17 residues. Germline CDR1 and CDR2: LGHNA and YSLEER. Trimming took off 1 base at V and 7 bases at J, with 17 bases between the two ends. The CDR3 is CASSQVDPTGDNSPLHF. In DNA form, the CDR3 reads TGCGCCAGCAGCCAAGTCGACCCCACGGGGGACAATTCACCCCTCCACTTT.

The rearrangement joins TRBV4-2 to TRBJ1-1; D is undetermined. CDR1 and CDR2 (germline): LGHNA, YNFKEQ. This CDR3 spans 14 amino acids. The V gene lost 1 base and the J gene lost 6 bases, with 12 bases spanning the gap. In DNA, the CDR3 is TGTGCCAGCAGCCAAGCTGGCCTCCGCTCTGAAGCTTTCTTT. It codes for CASSQAGLRSEAFF.

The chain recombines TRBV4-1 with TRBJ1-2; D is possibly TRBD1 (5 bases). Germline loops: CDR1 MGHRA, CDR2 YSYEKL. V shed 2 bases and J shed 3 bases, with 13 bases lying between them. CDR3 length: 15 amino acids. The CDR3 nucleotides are TGCGCCAGCAGCCAATCCGGGGCCACGGACTATGGCTACACCTTC. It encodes CASSQSGATDYGYTF.

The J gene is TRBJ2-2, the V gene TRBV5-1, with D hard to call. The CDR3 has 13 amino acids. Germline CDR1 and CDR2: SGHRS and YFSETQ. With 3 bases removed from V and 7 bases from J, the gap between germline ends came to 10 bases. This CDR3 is CASSSQGSGELFF. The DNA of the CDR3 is TGCGCCAGCAGCTCACAAGGAAGCGGGGAGCTGTTTTTT.

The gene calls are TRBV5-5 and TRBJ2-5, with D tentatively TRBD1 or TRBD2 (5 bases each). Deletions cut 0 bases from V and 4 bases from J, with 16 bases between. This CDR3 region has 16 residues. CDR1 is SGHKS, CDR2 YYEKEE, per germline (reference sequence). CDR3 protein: CASSLAGAVTVETQYF. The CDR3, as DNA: TGTGCCAGCAGCTTGGCCGGGGCAGTAACTGTAGAGACCCAGTACTTC.

The CDR3 region is CASSYPVNSNQPQHF. The CDR3 DNA follows: TGTGCCAGCAGTTACCCGGTGAATAGCAATCAGCCCCAGCATTTT. This chain uses TRBV6-6 with TRBJ1-5; D is ambiguous. Germline V gene data show CDR1 as MNHNY and CDR2 as SVGAGI (reference sequence). V dropped 2 bases and J dropped 0 bases, with 8 bases sitting between them. The CDR3 extends over 15 amino acids.

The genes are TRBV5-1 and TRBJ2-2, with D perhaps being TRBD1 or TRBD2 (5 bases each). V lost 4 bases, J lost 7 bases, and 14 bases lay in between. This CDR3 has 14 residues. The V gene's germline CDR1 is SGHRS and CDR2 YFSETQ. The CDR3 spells CASSPGTVGGELFF. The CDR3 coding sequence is TGCGCCAGCAGCCCTGGGACGGTAGGCGGGGAGCTGTTTTTT.

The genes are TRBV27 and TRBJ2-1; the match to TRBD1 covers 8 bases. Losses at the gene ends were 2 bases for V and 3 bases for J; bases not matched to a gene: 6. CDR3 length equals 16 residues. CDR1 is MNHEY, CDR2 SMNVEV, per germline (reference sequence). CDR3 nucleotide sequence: TGTGCCAGCAGTTTAGTGGCAGGGGGCTTCTACAATGAGCAGTTCTTC. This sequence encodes CASSLVAGGFYNEQFF.

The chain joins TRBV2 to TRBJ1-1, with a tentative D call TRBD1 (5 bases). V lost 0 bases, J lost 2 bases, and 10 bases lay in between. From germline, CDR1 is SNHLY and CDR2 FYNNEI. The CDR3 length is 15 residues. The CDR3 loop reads CASSEAPTGNTEAFF. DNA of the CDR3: TGTGCCAGCAGTGAAGCGCCTACAGGTAACACTGAAGCTTTCTTT.

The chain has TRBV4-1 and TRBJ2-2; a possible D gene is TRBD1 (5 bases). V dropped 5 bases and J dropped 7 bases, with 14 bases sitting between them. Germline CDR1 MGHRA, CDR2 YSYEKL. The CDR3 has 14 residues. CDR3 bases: TGCGCCAGCAGCTGGGGCCCCATTTTCGGGGAGCTGTTTTTT. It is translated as CASSWGPIFGELFF.

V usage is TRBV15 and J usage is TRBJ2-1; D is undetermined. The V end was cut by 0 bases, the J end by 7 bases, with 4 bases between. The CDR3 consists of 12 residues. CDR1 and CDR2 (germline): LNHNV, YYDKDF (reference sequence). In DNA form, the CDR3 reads TGTGCCACCAGCAGAGATAGGAATGAGCAGTTCTTC. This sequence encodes CATSRDRNEQFF.

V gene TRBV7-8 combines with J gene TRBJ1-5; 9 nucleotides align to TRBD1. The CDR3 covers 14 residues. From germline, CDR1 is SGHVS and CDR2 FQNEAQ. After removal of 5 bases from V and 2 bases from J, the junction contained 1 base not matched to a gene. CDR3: CASSGDRGNQPQHF. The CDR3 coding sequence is TGTGCCAGCAGCGGGGACAGGGGCAATCAGCCCCAGCATTTT.

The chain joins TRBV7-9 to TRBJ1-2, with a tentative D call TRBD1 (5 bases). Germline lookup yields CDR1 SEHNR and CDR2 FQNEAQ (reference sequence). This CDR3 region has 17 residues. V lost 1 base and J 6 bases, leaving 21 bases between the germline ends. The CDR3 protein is CASSLGSEFRGKNGYTF. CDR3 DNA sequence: TGTGCCAGCAGCTTAGGATCAGAATTTCGGGGGAAAAATGGCTACACCTTC.

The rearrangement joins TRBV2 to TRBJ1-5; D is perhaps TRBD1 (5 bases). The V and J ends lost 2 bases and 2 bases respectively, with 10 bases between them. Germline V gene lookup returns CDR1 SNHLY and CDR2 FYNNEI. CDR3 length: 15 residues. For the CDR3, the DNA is TGTGCCAGCAGTGAAAATGGAGGGGGCAATCAGCCCCAGCATTTT. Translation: CASSENGGGNQPQHF. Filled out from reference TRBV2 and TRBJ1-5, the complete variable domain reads EPEVTQTPSHQVTQMGQEVILRCVPISNHLYFYWYRQILGQKVEFLVSFYNNEISEKSEIFDDQFSVERPDGSNFTLKIRSTKLEDSAMYFCASSENGGGNQPQHFGDGTRLSIL.

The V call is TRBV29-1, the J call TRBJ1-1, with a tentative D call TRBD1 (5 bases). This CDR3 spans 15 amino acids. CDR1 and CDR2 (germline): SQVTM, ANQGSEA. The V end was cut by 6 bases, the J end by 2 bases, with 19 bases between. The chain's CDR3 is CSVGTALRVNTEAFF. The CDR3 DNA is TGCAGCGTCGGGACGGCCTTGCGGGTTAACACTGAAGCTTTCTTT.

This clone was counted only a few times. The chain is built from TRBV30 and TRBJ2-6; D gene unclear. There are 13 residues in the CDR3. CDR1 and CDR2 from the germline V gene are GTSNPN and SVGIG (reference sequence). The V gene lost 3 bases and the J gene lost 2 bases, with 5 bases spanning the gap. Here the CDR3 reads CAWRRAGANVLTF. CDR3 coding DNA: TGTGCCTGGAGAAGGGCTGGGGCCAACGTCCTGACTTTC.

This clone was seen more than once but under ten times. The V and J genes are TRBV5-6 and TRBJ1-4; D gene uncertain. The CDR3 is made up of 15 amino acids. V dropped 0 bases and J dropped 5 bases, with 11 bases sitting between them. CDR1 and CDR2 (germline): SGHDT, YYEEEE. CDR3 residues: CASSLVTDLNEKLFF. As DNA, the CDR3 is TGTGCCAGCAGCTTGGTAACGGACCTGAATGAAAAACTGTTTTTT.

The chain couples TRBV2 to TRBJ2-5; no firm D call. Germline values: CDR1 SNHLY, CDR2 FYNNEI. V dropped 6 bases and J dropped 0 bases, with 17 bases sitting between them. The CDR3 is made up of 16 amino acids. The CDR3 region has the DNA TGTGCCAGCAGCGTCACGCTATATGGAAACCAAGAGACCCAGTACTTC. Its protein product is CASSVTLYGNQETQYF.

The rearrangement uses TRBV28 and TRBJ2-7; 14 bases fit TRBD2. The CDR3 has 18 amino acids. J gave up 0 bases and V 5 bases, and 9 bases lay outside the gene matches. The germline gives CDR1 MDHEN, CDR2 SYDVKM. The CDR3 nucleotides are TGTGCCAGCAGTAACGGACTAGCGGGGGGCCACAGCTCCTACGAGCAGTACTTC. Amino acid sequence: CASSNGLAGGHSSYEQYF.

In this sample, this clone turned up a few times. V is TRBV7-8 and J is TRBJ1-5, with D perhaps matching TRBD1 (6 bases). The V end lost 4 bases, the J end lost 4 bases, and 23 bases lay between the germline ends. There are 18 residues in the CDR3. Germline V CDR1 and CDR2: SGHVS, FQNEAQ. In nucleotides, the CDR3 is TGTGCCAGCAGCTCCCATCTTTACCGGGGGGGCAAGAATCAGCCCCAGCATTTT. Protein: CASSSHLYRGGKNQPQHF.

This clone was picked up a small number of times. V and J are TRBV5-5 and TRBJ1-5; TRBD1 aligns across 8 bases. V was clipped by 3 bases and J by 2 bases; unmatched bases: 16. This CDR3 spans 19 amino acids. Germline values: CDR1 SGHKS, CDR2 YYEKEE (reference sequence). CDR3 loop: CASSSRPDRAVVGNQPQHF. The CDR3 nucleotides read TGTGCCAGCAGCTCCCGACCGGACAGGGCGGTAGTTGGCAATCAGCCCCAGCATTTT.

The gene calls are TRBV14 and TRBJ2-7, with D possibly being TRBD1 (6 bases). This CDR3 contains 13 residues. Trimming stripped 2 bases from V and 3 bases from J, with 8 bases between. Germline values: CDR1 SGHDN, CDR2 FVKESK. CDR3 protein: CASSQLQGYEQYF. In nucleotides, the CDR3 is TGTGCCAGCAGCCAACTACAGGGCTACGAGCAGTACTTC.

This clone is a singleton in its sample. In nucleotides, the CDR3 is TGTGCCAGCAGCTTAGAGGACAGGGTCCCCCTCCACTTT. Its translation is CASSLEDRVPLHF. This chain links TRBV7-6 with TRBJ1-6; 8 bases fit TRBD1. This CDR3 has 13 residues. Germline V lookup: CDR1 SGHVS, CDR2 FNYEAQ. Trimming took 1 base from V and 13 from J; bases not matched to a gene: 3.

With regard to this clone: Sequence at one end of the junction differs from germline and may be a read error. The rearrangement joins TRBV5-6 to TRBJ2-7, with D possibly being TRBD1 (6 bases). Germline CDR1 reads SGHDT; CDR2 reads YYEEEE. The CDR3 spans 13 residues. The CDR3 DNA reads TGTGCCAGCAGCTTGGGAGGGGGATACGTTTCGAAGTTC. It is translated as CASSLGGGYVSKF.

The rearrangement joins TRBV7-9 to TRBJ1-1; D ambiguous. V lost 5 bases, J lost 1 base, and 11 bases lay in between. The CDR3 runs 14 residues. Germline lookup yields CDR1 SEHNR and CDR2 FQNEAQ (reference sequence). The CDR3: CASSRLGENTEAFF. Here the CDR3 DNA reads TGTGCCAGCAGCCGATTGGGTGAGAACACTGAAGCTTTCTTT.

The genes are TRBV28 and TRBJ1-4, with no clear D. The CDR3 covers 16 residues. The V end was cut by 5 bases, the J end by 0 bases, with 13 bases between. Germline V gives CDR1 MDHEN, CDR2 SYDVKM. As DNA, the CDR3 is TGTGCCAGCAGTCCCCCCTTGCTTGCAACTAATGAAAAACTGTTTTTT. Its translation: CASSPPLLATNEKLFF.

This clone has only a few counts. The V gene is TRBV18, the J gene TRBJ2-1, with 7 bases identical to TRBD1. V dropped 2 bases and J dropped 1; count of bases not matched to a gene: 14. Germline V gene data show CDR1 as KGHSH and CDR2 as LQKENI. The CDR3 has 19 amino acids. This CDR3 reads CASSPRKEEGGWSYNEQFF. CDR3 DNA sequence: TGTGCCAGCTCACCAAGAAAAGAGGAAGGGGGCTGGTCCTACAATGAGCAGTTCTTC. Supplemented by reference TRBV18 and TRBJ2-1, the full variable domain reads NAGVMQNPRHLVRRRGQEARLRCSPMKGHSHVYWYRQLPEEGLKFMVYLQKENIIDESGMPKERFSAEFPKEGPSILRIQQVVRGDSAAYFCASSPRKEEGGWSYNEQFFGPGTRLTVL.

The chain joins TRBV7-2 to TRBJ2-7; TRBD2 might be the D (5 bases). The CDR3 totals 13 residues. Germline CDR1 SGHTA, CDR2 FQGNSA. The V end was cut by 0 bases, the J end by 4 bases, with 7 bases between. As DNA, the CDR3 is TGTGCCAGCAGCTTAGCGACTATTTACGAGCAGTACTTC. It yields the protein CASSLATIYEQYF.

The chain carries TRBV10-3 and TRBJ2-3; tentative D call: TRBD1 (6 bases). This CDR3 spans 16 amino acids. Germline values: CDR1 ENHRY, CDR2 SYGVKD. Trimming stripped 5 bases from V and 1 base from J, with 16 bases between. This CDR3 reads CAISKSLGAGTDTQYF. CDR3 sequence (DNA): TGTGCCATCAGTAAATCCTTGGGGGCTGGCACAGATACGCAGTATTTT.